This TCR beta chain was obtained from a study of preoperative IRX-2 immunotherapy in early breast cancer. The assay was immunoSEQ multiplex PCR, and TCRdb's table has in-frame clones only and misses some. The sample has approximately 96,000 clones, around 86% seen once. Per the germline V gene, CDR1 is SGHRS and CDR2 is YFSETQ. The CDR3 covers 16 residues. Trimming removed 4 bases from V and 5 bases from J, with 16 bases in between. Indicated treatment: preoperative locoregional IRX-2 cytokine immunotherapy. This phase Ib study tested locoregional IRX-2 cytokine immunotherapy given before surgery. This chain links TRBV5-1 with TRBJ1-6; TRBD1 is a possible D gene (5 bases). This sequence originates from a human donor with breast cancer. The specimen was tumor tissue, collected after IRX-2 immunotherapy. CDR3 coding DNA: TGCGCCAGCAGCCAGGACCAGACAGTGAATAATTCACCCCTCCACTTT. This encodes CASSQDQTVNNSPLHF.